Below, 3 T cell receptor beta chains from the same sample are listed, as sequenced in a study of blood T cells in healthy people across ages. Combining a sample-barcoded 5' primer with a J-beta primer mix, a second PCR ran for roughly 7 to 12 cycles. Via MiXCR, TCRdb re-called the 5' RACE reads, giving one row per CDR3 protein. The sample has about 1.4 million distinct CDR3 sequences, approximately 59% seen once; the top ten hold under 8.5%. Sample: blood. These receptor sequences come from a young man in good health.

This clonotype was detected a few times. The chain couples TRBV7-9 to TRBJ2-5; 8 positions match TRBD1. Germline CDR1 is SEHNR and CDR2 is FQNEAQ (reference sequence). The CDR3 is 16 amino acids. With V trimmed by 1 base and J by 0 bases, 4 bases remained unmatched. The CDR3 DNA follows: TGTGCCAGCAGCTTAGTAGGACAGGGTTACCAAGAGACCCAGTACTTC. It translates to CASSLVGQGYQETQYF.

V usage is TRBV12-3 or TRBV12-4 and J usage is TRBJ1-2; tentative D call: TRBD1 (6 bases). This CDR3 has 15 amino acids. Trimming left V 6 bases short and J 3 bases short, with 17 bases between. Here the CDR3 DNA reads TGTGCCAGCAGGAAACAGGGTAATACCCACTATGGCTACACCTTC. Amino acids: CASRKQGNTHYGYTF.

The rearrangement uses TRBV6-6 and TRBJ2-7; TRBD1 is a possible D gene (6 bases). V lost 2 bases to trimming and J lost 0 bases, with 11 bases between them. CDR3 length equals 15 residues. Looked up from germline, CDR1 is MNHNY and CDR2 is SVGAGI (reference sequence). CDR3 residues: CASSYISGASYEQYF. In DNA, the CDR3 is TGTGCCAGCAGTTACATATCAGGGGCCTCCTACGAGCAGTACTTC.